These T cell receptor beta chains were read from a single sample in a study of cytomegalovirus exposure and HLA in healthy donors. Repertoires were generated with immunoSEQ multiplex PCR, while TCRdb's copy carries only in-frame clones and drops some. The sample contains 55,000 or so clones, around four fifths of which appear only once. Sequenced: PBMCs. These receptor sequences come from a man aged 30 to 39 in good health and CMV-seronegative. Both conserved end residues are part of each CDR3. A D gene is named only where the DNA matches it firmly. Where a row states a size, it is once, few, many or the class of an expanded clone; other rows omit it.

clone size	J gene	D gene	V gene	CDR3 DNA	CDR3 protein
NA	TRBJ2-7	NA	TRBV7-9	TGTGCCAGCAGCGCCTTGGGAGTCTCCTACGAGCAGTACTTC	CASSALGVSYEQYF
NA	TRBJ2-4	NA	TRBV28	TGTGCCAGCAGTTTATCCCGCAGGGGCACATTAAACATTCAGTACTTC	CASSLSRRGTLNIQYF
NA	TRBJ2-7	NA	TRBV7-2	TGTGCCAGCAGCTTAGACGCGGGCGAGCAGTACTTC	CASSLDAGEQYF
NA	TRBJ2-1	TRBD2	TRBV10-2	TGCGCCAGCAGTGATCCCGGGACTAGATTCAATGAGCAGTTCTTC	CASSDPGTRFNEQFF
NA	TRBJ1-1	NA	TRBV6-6	TGTGCCAGCAGTTACTCCCATCGTGTGGGGCTCGCTGAAGCTTTCTTT	CASSYSHRVGLAEAFF
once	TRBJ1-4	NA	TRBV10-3	TGTGCCATCAGTGAGCCACAGGGAACTAATGAAAAACTGTTTTTT	CAISEPQGTNEKLFF
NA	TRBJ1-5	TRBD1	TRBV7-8	TGTGCCAGCAGCCCTCCAGGGGGACAGGACAATCAGCCCCAGCATTTT	CASSPPGGQDNQPQHF
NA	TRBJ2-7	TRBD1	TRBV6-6	TGTGCCAGCAGCCGGGACAGCTACTACGAGCAGTACTTC	CASSRDSYYEQYF
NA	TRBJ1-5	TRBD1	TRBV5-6	TGTGCCAGCAGCTTCAGGACAGGGGCCCATAGCAATCAGCCCCAGCATTTT	CASSFRTGAHSNQPQHF
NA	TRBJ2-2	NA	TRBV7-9	TGTGCCAGCAGCTTAGTCCTCAGCACCGGGGAGCTGTTTTTT	CASSLVLSTGELFF
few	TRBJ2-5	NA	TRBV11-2	TGTGCCAGCAGCTTAGATCGGAGCCGGCTGATAGAGACCCAGTACTTC	CASSLDRSRLIETQYF
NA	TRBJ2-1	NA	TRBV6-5	TGTGCCAGCGCCTACCGCGAAGGACTCATCAATGAGCAGTTCTTC	CASAYREGLINEQFF
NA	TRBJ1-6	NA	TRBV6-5	TGTGCCAGCACTCGATCGGACAGACAAAATTCACCCCTCCACTTT	CASTRSDRQNSPLHF
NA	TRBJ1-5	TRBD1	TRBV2	TGTGCCAGCAGTGAAGGTTGTGGGACAGGGTACAATCAGCCCCAGCATTTT	CASSEGCGTGYNQPQHF
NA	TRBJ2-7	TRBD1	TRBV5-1	TGCGCCAGCAGCCCCGGGACAGGGAACCACGAGCAGTACTTC	CASSPGTGNHEQYF
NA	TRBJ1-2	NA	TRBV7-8	TGTGCCAGCAGCTCACAGGCTAACTATGGCTACACCTTC	CASSSQANYGYTF
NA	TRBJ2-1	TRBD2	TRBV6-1	TGTGCCAGCAGTGAAAGGTGGGGTAGCGGGAGGGCCACCAATGAGCAGTTCTTC	CASSERWGSGRATNEQFF
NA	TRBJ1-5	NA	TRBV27	TGTGCCAGCAGTCCAACCTGGGAGTTCTATAGCAATCAGCCCCAGCATTTT	CASSPTWEFYSNQPQHF
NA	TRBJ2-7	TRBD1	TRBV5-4	TGTGCCAGCAGCTCCCGGGACAGCTACGAGCAGTACTTC	CASSSRDSYEQYF
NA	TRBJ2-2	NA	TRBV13	TGTGCCAGCAGCCCCAGGTGGAACGGGGAGCTGTTTTTT	CASSPRWNGELFF
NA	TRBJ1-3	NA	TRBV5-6	TGTGCCAGCAGCTTTGAGACTGACAGCTACTCTGGAAACACCATATATTTT	CASSFETDSYSGNTIYF
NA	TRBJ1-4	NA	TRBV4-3	TGCGCCAGCAGTCCCCAAATTAGTCCTGGACTGGGAGAAAAACTGTTTTTT	CASSPQISPGLGEKLFF